The source of this T cell receptor (beta chain) is a study of control samples from healthy donors and cancer patients. Generated by immunoSEQ multiplex PCR, the TCRdb table keeps only in-frame clones and is missing some. The repertoire holds approximately 170,000 clones, with around 90% as singletons. Trimming shortened V by 3 bases and J by 2 bases, and 14 bases separated the two germline ends. Germline assignment: CDR1 KGHDR and CDR2 SFDVKD. The CDR3 sequence is 16 residues long. The chain combines TRBV24-1 with TRBJ2-3, with a possible D match to TRBD2 (5 bases). This clonotype originated in a woman aged 25 to 45 in good health. What was sequenced was blood. This chain's CDR3 is CATSDPGRGSTDTQYF. The CDR3 nucleotides read TGTGCCACCAGTGATCCCGGACGGGGTTCCACAGATACGCAGTATTTT.